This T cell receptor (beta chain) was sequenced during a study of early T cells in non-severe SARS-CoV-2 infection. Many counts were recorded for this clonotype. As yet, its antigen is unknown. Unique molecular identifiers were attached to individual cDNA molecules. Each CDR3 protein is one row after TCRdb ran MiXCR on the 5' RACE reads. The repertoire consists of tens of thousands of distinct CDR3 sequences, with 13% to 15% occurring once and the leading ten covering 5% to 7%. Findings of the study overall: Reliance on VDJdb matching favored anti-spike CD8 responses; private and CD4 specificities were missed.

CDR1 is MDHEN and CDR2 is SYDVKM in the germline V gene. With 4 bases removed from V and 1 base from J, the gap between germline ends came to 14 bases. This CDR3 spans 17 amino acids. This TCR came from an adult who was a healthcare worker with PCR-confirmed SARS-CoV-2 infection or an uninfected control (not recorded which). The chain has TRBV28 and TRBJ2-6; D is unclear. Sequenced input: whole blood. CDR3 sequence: CASSYERNPSGANVLTF. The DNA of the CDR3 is TGTGCCAGCAGTTACGAGAGGAACCCTTCTGGGGCCAACGTCCTGACTTTC.